The 8 T cell receptor beta chains below come from one sample, sequenced in a study of T cells in Graves' hyperthyroidism and ophthalmopathy. Regions amplified from RNA transcripts were the TCR beta CDR3 regions. A first-round RT-PCR of the TCR CDR3 used the HTBI primer set. TCRdb re-analysed the multiplex PCR reads in MiXCR, keeping a single row per CDR3 protein. The sample holds some 570,000 distinct CDR3 sequences; 12% to 15% are singletons and the top ten take approximately 6.4%. The sequencing input was blood. The receptors come from a woman aged 18-29 years with Graves' ophthalmopathy.

This clonotype was seen ten or more times. The rearrangement joins TRBV27 to TRBJ2-2, with 7 positions matching TRBD1. After removal of 7 bases from V and 0 bases from J, the junction contained 5 bases not matched to a gene. Germline V gene data show CDR1 as MNHEY and CDR2 as SMNVEV (reference sequence). CDR3 length: 15 amino acids. The chain's CDR3 is CASNPGTANTGELFF. CDR3 coding DNA: TGTGCCAGCAACCCGGGGACAGCGAACACCGGGGAGCTGTTTTTT.

This clonotype was recorded many times. The chain joins TRBV12-3 or TRBV12-4 to TRBJ2-7, with 10 bases fitting TRBD1. The V and J ends lost 6 bases and 6 bases, in that order; junction bases with no gene match: 8. CDR3 length equals 14 residues. The CDR3 region is CASRTSGTGAEQYF. CDR3 DNA: TGTGCCAGCAGGACCTCCGGGACAGGGGCCGAGCAGTACTTC.

The V call is TRBV20-1, the J call TRBJ1-2; D call uncertain. CDR1 is DFQATT and CDR2 is SNEGSKA in the germline V gene (reference sequence). V lost 0 bases, J lost 8 bases, and 22 bases lay in between. This CDR3 region has 16 residues. This CDR3 reads CSARDPISLTAMGYTF. The CDR3 nucleotides read TGCAGTGCTAGAGACCCTATATCACTGACGGCTATGGGCTACACCTTC.

This chain links TRBV18 with TRBJ2-7, with D possibly being TRBD2 (5 bases). V shed 3 bases and J shed 2 bases, with 14 bases lying between them. The CDR3 runs 15 residues. Per germline, CDR1 KGHSH and CDR2 LQKENI. CDR3 region: CASSPMVTGTYEQYF. The CDR3 DNA sequence: TGTGCCAGCTCACCGATGGTAACCGGGACCTACGAGCAGTACTTC.

This clonotype appeared many times. This chain links TRBV6-2 or TRBV6-3 with TRBJ2-7, with D unresolved. The germline V gene encodes CDR1 MNHEY and CDR2 SVGEGT. The CDR3 totals 16 residues. Trimming removed 0 bases at V and 0 bases at J, with 12 bases between. The CDR3 DNA reads as TGTGCCAGCAGTTACTCGATCGGGCAGAACTCCTACGAGCAGTACTTC. Protein product: CASSYSIGQNSYEQYF.

This clonotype was seen repeatedly, ten times or more. The chain carries TRBV7-9 and TRBJ2-7; D could derive from TRBD1 or TRBD2 (5 bases each). Trimming pared 5 bases from V and 8 bases from J, leaving 10 bases between. Germline values: CDR1 SEHNR, CDR2 FQNEAQ (reference sequence). The CDR3 length is 11 residues. CDR3 sequence reads: CASSPEGKQYF. The CDR3 DNA reads as TGTGCCAGCAGCCCAGAGGGGAAGCAGTACTTC.

This clonotype was picked up many times. The V call is TRBV20-1, the J call TRBJ2-3, with D perhaps matching TRBD2 (5 bases). V was trimmed by 3 bases and J by 4 bases, leaving 14 bases between them. The CDR3 contains 14 residues. Germline V gene data show CDR1 as DFQATT and CDR2 as SNEGSKA (reference sequence). The CDR3 sequence: CSASAGPGPDTQYF. DNA of the CDR3: TGCAGTGCTAGTGCGGGTCCTGGACCAGATACGCAGTATTTT.

In its sample, this clonotype was seen many times. The V and J genes are TRBV7-2 and TRBJ2-1, with 8 nucleotides matching TRBD1. The germline CDR1 and CDR2 sequences are SGHTA and FQGNSA. The CDR3 has 14 residues. The J segment lost 5 bases and the V segment lost 2 bases, leaving 2 bases of the junction unmatched. The CDR3 sequence is CASSLRQGNNEQFF. CDR3 DNA: TGTGCCAGCAGCTTAAGACAGGGGAACAATGAGCAGTTCTTC.